This T cell receptor beta chain was recovered during a study of long-term antiretroviral therapy in people with HIV. Germline V gene lookup returns CDR1 MGHDK and CDR2 SYGVNS. The CDR3 has 13 residues. V was trimmed by 4 bases and J by 4 bases, leaving 8 bases between them. Run at survey level, the immunoSEQ assay was version v3.0. The repertoire was sequenced with immunoSEQ multiplex PCR; TCRdb's copy has only in-frame clones and lacks some. The repertoire consists of about 19,000 clones, with around 79% occurring once and the leading ten covering nearly 6.5%. V and J are TRBV25-1 and TRBJ1-5; TRBD1 is a possible D gene (5 bases). The TCR was taken from a young man with HIV. This specimen consisted of unsorted PBMCs, obtained at the start of antiretroviral therapy, before treatment. The CDR3 spells CASSGGGNQPQHF. DNA for the CDR3: TGTGCCAGCAGTGGGGGGGGGAATCAGCCCCAGCATTTT.